The rows below give T cell receptor beta chains drawn from one sample of a study of low-dose radiotherapy and immunotherapy resistance in tumors. Each CDR3 protein gets one entry after TCRdb re-called the reads with MiXCR. The repertoire holds about 84,000 distinct CDR3 sequences, with 17% as singletons. Sequencing was performed on PBMCs, taken after low-dose radiotherapy plus immunotherapy. The source of these receptors is a male donor with prostate cancer. Both conserved end residues are trimmed from each CDR3. The D gene is left open where the match is weak.

d_call: TRBD2; v_call: TRBV11-3; cdr3_aa: ASSFQTGTSGSNEQF
d_call: .; v_call: TRBV6-1; cdr3_aa: ASSVSSGSTDTQY
d_call: .; v_call: TRBV7-2; cdr3_aa: ASSGRRMNTEAF
d_call: .; v_call: TRBV20-1; cdr3_aa: SAANVGTEAF
d_call: .; v_call: TRBV23-1; cdr3_aa: ASVLWYTYGYT
d_call: .; v_call: TRBV6-5; cdr3_aa: ASLARDSNEQF
d_call: .; v_call: TRBV5-4; cdr3_aa: ASSPQGENIQY
d_call: .; v_call: TRBV28; cdr3_aa: ASSFPLDGELF
d_call: .; v_call: TRBV18; cdr3_aa: ASSPRIGDEQF
d_call: TRBD1; v_call: TRBV5-1; cdr3_aa: ASSFRPTGTGVQETQY
d_call: TRBD2; v_call: TRBV6-5; cdr3_aa: ASSPLLAGGAYEQY
d_call: TRBD2; v_call: TRBV7-3; cdr3_aa: ASRHPRAGGGYLSGANVLT
d_call: .; v_call: TRBV28; cdr3_aa: ASSSRGKTQYEQY
d_call: .; v_call: TRBV20-1; cdr3_aa: SASPRRKGYEQY
d_call: TRBD1; v_call: TRBV27; cdr3_aa: ASRGTGTGGPETQY
d_call: .; v_call: TRBV28; cdr3_aa: ASSSPPPGGGEQF
d_call: .; v_call: TRBV12-3/TRBV12-4; cdr3_aa: ASSSQGLNQPQH
d_call: .; v_call: TRBV20-1; cdr3_aa: SSGAFGSGANVLT
d_call: .; v_call: TRBV28; cdr3_aa: ASSLLGQTYEQY
d_call: TRBD2; v_call: TRBV14; cdr3_aa: ASSSGTNLFSFYNEQF
d_call: .; v_call: TRBV28; cdr3_aa: ASSLVSGVLGNEQF
d_call: .; v_call: TRBV4-2; cdr3_aa: ASSQVAGNTEAF
d_call: .; v_call: TRBV6-2/TRBV6-3; cdr3_aa: ASSYWTDGSVLT
d_call: TRBD2; v_call: TRBV28; cdr3_aa: ASSSPRTSGRGSYNEQF
d_call: .; v_call: TRBV13; cdr3_aa: ASSPGASYEQY
d_call: TRBD1; v_call: TRBV12-3/TRBV12-4; cdr3_aa: ASSLRGSNTEAF
d_call: TRBD2; v_call: TRBV6-2/TRBV6-3; cdr3_aa: ASSYRTSGLNEQF
d_call: .; v_call: TRBV30; cdr3_aa: AWSVNSFNEQF
d_call: TRBD1; v_call: TRBV5-4; cdr3_aa: ASSFGTASTDTQY
d_call: TRBD1; v_call: TRBV6-2/TRBV6-3; cdr3_aa: ASSNPGQQNNEQF
d_call: TRBD1; v_call: TRBV18; cdr3_aa: ASSPQGRTRGNIQY
d_call: TRBD2; v_call: TRBV27; cdr3_aa: ASSGTSGSPTDTQY
d_call: .; v_call: TRBV7-9; cdr3_aa: ASSLPQTRGTDTQY
d_call: .; v_call: TRBV27; cdr3_aa: ASSLYPPTVLLRPSQETQY
d_call: .; v_call: TRBV5-5; cdr3_aa: ASSLDGSQPQH
d_call: .; v_call: TRBV7-8; cdr3_aa: ASSGRPSGDTQY
d_call: TRBD2; v_call: TRBV6-2/TRBV6-3; cdr3_aa: ASRPSGSRYNEQF
d_call: TRBD2; v_call: TRBV7-2; cdr3_aa: ASGAGVGTDTQY
d_call: .; v_call: TRBV3-1; cdr3_aa: ASSRTDEAF
d_call: TRBD2; v_call: TRBV5-1; cdr3_aa: ASSSGLAGNTGELF
d_call: .; v_call: TRBV12-5; cdr3_aa: ASGLGGREFDEQF
d_call: .; v_call: TRBV20-1; cdr3_aa: SARDPAAYNEQF
d_call: TRBD2; v_call: TRBV30; cdr3_aa: AWSALAGGTYNEQF
d_call: .; v_call: TRBV19; cdr3_aa: ASSIGQSNEKLF
d_call: .; v_call: TRBV7-3; cdr3_aa: ASSLSGTSYEQF
d_call: .; v_call: TRBV20-1; cdr3_aa: SARPHSVTGYEQY
d_call: .; v_call: TRBV28; cdr3_aa: ASILSGQINYGYT
d_call: .; v_call: TRBV10-3; cdr3_aa: AIRQQGKSGNTIY